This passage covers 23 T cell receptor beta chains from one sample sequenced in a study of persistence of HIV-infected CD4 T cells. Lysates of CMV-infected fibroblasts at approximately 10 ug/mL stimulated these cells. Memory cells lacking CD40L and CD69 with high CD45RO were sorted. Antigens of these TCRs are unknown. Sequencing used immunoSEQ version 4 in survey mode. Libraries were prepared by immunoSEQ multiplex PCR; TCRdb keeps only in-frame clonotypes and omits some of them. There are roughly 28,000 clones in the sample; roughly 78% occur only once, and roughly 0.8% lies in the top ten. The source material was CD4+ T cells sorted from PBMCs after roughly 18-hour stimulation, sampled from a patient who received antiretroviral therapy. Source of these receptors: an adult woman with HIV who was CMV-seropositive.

CDR3 bases: TGTGCCAGCAGCGCCACCGGGACTAGCACAGATACGCAGTATTTT. This translates into CASSATGTSTDTQYF. The chain carries TRBV2 and TRBJ2-3, with D possibly being TRBD2 (6 bases). Germline V CDR1 and CDR2: SNHLY, FYNNEI. V lost 6 bases to trimming and J lost 0 bases, with 13 bases between them. The CDR3 covers 15 residues.

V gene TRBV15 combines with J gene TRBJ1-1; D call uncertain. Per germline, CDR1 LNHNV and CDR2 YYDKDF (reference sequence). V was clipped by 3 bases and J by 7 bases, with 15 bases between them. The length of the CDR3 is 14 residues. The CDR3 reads CATSRPDLRGEAFF. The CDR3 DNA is TGTGCCACCAGCAGGCCCGACCTACGGGGTGAAGCTTTCTTT.

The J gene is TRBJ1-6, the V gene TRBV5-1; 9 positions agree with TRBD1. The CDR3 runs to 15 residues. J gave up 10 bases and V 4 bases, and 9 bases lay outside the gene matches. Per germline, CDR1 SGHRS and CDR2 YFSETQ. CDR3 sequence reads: CASSGGQGSESPLHF. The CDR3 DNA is TGCGCCAGCAGCGGAGGACAGGGGAGTGAGTCACCCCTCCACTTT. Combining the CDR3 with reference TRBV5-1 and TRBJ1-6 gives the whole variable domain KAGVTQTPRYLIKTRGQQVTLSCSPISGHRSVSWYQQTPGQGLQFLFEYFSETQRNKGNFPGRFSGRQFSNSRSEMNVSTLELGDSALYLCASSGGQGSESPLHFGNGTRLTVT.

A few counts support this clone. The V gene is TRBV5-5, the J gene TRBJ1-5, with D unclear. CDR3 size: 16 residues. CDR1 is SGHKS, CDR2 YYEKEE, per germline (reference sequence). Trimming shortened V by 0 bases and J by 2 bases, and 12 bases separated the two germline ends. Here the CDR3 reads CASSLAATGGNQPQHF. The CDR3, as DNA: TGTGCCAGCAGCTTGGCCGCGACCGGGGGCAATCAGCCCCAGCATTTT.

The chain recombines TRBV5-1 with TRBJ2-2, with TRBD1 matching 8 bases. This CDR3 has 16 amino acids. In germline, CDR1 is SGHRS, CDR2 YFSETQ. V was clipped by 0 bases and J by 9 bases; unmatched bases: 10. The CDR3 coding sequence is TGCGCCAGCAGCTTGGTTGGACAGGGAGTTTATTGGGAGCTGTTTTTT. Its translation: CASSLVGQGVYWELFF.

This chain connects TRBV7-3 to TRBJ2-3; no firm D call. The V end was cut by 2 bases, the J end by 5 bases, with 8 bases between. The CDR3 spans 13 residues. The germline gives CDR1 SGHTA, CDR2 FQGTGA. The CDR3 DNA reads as TGTGCCAGCAGCTTACAACTGAAAGATACGCAGTATTTT. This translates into CASSLQLKDTQYF.

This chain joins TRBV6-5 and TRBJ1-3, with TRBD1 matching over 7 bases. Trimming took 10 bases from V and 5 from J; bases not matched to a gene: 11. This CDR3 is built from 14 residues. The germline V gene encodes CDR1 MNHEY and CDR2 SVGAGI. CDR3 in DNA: TGTGCCACCTCTGTAGGAGGGGGCAGAAACACCATATATTTT. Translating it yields CATSVGGGRNTIYF.

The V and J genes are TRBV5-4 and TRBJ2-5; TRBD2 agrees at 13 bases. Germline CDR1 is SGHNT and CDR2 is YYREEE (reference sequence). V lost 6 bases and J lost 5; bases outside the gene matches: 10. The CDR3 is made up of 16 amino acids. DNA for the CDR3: TGTGCCAGCACCCAGTCACTAGCGGGGGGGGTGGAGACCCAGTACTTC. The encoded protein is CASTQSLAGGVETQYF.

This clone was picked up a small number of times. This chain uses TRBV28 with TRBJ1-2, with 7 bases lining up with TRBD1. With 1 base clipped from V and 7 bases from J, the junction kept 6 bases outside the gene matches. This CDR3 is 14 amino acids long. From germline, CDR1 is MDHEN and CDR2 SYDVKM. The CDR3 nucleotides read TGTGCCAGCAGTTTATCACAGGGGCGCATTGGCTACACCTTC. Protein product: CASSLSQGRIGYTF.

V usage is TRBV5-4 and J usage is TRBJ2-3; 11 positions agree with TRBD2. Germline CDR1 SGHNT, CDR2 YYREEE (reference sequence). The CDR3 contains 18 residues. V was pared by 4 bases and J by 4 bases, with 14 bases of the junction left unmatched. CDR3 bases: TGTGCCAGCAGCGGCCGGCTAAGTTGGGGACTAGCGGCAGATACGCAGTATTTT. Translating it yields CASSGRLSWGLAADTQYF. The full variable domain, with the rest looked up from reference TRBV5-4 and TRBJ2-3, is ETGVTQSPTHLIKTRGQQVTLRCSSQSGHNTVSWYQQALGQGPQFIFQYYREEENGRGNFPPRFSGLQFPNYSSELNVNALELDDSALYLCASSGRLSWGLAADTQYFGPGTRLTVL.

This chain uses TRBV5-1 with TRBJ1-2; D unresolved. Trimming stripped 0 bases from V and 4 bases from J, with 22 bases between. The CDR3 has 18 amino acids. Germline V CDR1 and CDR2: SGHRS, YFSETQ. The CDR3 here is CASSLGSRAILKGYGYTF. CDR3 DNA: TGCGCCAGCAGCTTGGGAAGTAGGGCCATCCTTAAGGGCTATGGCTACACCTTC. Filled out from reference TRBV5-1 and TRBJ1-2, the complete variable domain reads KAGVTQTPRYLIKTRGQQVTLSCSPISGHRSVSWYQQTPGQGLQFLFEYFSETQRNKGNFPGRFSGRQFSNSRSEMNVSTLELGDSALYLCASSLGSRAILKGYGYTFGSGTRLTVV.

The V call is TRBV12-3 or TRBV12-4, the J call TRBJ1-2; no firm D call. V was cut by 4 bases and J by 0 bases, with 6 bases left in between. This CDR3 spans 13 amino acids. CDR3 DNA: TGTGCCAGCAGTTACGGGACTAACTATGGCTACACCTTC. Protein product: CASSYGTNYGYTF.

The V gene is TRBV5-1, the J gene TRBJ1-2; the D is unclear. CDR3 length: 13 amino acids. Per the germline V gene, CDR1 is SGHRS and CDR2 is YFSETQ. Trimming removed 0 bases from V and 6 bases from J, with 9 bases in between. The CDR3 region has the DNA TGCGCCAGCAGCTTGGAAGGTGTGGATGGCTACACCTTC. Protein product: CASSLEGVDGYTF.

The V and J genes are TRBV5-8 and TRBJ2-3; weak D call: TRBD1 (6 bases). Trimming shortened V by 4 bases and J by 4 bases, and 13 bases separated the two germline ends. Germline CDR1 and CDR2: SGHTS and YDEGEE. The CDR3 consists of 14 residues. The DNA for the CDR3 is TGTGCCAGCAGCGCGCGCAGGGGCCCAGATACGCAGTATTTT. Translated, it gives CASSARRGPDTQYF.

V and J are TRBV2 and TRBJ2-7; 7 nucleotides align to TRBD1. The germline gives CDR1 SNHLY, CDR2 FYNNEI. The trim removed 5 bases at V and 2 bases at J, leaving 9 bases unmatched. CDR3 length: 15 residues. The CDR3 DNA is TGTGCCAGCAGTAAATTACCGGGACAGACCTACGAGCAGTACTTC. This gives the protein CASSKLPGQTYEQYF.

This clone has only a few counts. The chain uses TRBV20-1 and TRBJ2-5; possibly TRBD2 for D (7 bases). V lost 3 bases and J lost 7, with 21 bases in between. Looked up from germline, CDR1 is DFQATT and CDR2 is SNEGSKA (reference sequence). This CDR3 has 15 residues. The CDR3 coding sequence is TGCAGTGCTAGTCCCTTTAGGATGGGGGGGGCGACCCAGTACTTC. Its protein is CSASPFRMGGATQYF.

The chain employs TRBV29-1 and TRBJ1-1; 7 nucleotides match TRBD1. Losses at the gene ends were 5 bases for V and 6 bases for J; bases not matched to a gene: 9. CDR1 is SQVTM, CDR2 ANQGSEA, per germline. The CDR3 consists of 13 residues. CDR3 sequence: CSVRTGRSAEAFF. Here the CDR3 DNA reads TGCAGCGTTCGGACAGGACGTAGCGCTGAAGCTTTCTTT.

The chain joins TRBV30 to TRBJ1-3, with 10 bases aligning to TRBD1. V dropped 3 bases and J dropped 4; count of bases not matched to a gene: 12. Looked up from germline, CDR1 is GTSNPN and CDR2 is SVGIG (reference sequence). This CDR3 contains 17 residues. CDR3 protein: CAWSPPLGTGAGNTIYF. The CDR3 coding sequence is TGTGCCTGGAGCCCGCCCCTTGGGACAGGGGCAGGAAACACCATATATTTT. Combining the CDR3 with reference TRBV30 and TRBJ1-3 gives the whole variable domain SQTIHQWPATLVQPVGSPLSLECTVEGTSNPNLYWYRQAAGRGLQLLFYSVGIGQISSEVPQNLSASRPQDRQFILSSKKLLLSDSGFYLCAWSPPLGTGAGNTIYFGEGSWLTVV.

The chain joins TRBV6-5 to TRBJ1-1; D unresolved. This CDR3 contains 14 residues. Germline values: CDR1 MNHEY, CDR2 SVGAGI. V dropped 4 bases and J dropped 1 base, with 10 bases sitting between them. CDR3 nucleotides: TGTGCCAGCAGTTCGACCGGGAGGAACACTGAAGCTTTCTTT. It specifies CASSSTGRNTEAFF.

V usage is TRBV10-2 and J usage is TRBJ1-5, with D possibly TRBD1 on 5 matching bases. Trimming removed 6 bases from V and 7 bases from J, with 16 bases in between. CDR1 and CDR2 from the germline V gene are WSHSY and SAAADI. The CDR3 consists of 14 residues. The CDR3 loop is CASRSTGNGQPQHF. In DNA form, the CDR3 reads TGCGCCAGCAGGTCCACAGGTAACGGCCAGCCCCAGCATTTT.

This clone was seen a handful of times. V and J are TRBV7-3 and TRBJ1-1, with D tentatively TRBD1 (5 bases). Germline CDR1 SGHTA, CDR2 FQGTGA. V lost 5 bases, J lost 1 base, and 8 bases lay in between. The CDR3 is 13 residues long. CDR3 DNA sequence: TGTGCCAGCAGCAAAACAGGGAACACTGAAGCTTTCTTT. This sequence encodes CASSKTGNTEAFF.

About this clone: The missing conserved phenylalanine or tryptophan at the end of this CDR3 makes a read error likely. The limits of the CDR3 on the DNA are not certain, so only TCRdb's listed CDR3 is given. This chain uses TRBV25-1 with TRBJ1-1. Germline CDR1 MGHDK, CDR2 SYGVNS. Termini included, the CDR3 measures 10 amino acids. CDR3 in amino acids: CASSELRPRE.

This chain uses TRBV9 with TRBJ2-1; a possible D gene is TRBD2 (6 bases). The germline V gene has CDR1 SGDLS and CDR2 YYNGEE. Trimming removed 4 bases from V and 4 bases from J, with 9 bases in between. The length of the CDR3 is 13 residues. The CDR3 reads CASSQGLYNEQFF. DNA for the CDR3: TGTGCCAGCAGCCAGGGACTTTACAATGAGCAGTTCTTC.